The present entry profiles one T cell receptor beta chain with its context. The antigen remains undetermined. Naive CD8+ T cells had a CD45RO-CCR7+CD27+CD95- phenotype. The data were obtained in a study of CXCR3-negative and CXCR3-positive naive CD8 T cells. Study outcomes and limitations: CXCR3-negative naive cells had less hydrophobic TRB CDR3s than did CXCR3-positive naive cells. Memory cells showed distinct TRBV-TRBJ patterns, while the two naive subsets matched.

All TRB cDNA libraries came from 5' RACE performed with UMI labels. TCRdb reworked the 5' RACE reads into one entry per CDR3 protein, no DNA. The repertoire table contains 90,000 to 100,000 distinct CDR3 sequences. This CDR3 comprises 14 residues. CDR1 and CDR2 from the germline V gene are GTSNPN and SVGIG (reference sequence). The sample comprised naive CXCR3+ CD8+ T cells from blood. The sample's subset: CD45RO-CCR7+CD27+CD95- naive CD8+ T cells expressing CXCR3 (TNR3+). V and J are TRBV30 and TRBJ2-3. This clonotype was sampled from a human donor in good health. Some clones in this sample may be carry-over from other donors' samples. The CDR3 region is CAWSPDSYTDTQYF.